This T cell receptor (beta chain) was observed in a study of beta chain features in type 1 diabetes. CD45RO/CCR7/CD25/CD127/CD95/CD27 staining was used to isolate CD4+ naive, central memory, regulatory and stem cell-like memory cells by sorting. Of the isolated RNA, all was reverse transcribed, and so the sequenced material was expressed TCRB transcripts. Measured with immunoSEQ multiplex PCR; TCRdb has only the in-frame clones, and not every one. Of roughly 150,000 clones in the sample, around 10% were seen once. Sequencing input: central memory CD4+ T cells from blood. This receptor was obtained from a man younger than 30 in good health.

CDR3: CAWSGASGGYTDTQYF. CDR3 sequence (DNA): TGTGCCTGGAGTGGGGCTAGCGGGGGCTACACAGATACGCAGTATTTT. This chain connects TRBV30 to TRBJ2-3; 10 bases are a match to TRBD2. The CDR3 loop spans 16 amino acids. Trimming cost V 1 base and J 2 bases; bases outside gene matches: 6. Germline V gives CDR1 GTSNPN, CDR2 SVGIG (reference sequence).